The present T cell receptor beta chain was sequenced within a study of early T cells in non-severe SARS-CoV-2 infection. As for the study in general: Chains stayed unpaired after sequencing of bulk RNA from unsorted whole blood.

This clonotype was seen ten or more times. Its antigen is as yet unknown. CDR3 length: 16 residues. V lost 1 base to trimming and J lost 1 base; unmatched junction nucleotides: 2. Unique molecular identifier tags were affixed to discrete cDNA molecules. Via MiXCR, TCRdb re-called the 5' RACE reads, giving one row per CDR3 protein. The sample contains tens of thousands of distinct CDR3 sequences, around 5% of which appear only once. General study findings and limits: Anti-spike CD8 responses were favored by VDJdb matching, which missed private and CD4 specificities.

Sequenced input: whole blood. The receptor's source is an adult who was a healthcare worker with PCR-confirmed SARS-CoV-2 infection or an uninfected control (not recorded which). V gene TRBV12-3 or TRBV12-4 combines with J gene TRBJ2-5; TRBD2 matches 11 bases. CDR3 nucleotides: TGTGCCAGCAGTTTAGGACTAGCGGGGATCCAAGAGACCCAGTACTTC. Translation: CASSLGLAGIQETQYF.